This TCR beta chain originates from a study of cytomegalovirus exposure and HLA in healthy donors (dated 2017 in TCRdb). Study-level background: According to an earlier analysis of around 600 of the donors, 150 million to 200 million T cells yielded approximately 120 million unique TCR beta sequences and about 280 Gb of sequence data. Besides the first cohort of under 700 subjects, a separate validation cohort made up of 120 different subjects was used. Using immunosequencing, the study profiled T cell repertoires from 640 or so subjects and related those repertoires to cytomegalovirus serostatus. Among the approximately 430 genotyped donors, approximately 82% belonged to the genetic ancestry cluster associated with self-reported Caucasian donors. Genome-wide SNP genotypes for about 65% of the 666 donors were used in a later genetic analysis, which treated that subset as a discovery cohort. The number of typed donors differed by locus: roughly 620-630 for A, B, C, DRB1 and DQB1; approximately 520 for DQA1; 606 for DPA1; and about 450 for DPB1. Alongside the repertoire data, information on donor age, sex, ethnicity and CMV serostatus was compiled. An early release that covered several hundred HLA-typed donors contained approximately 320 gigabases of sequencing data and some 87 million unique TCR sequences. High-throughput TCR immunosequencing, statistical association of individual TCRs with disease status, and machine learning were combined to predict cytomegalovirus infection status. All discovery cohort repertoires had been generated using a single sequencing platform. In the later analysis, no new phenotypic data were used to find candidate immune exposures; instead, reliance was placed on TCR beta sequences and their occurrence across donors. Because of strong linkage in the cohort, roughly five DR-DQ haplotypes were treated as single units for association and clustering. The study aimed to test whether cataloging public T cell receptors could reveal signatures of past pathogen exposure. To study patterns of TCR occurrence, a later analysis re-analyzed previously published TCR beta repertoires from around 660 donors and added high-resolution HLA genotyping. Class I and class II HLA loci were covered by the typing at four-digit resolution. Among roughly 370 genotyped donors of the cohort, an average of 235,054 unique TCR beta nucleotide sequences were sequenced per donor, roughly 20% of them non-productive. In an earlier analysis of a few hundred of the donors, high-throughput TCR beta sequencing was used to judge whether each TCR beta V gene segment behaved as functional or pseudogenic.

The library came from the immunoSEQ multiplex PCR assay. For the multiplex PCR, a mixture combining 60 forward primers for TCR Vbeta segments and 13 reverse primers for TCR Jbeta segments was used. The CDR3 region of rearranged TCR beta genes was amplified from genomic DNA with a multiplex PCR assay. On the Illumina HiSeq System, the amplified TCR beta libraries were sequenced as 87-base-pair reads. The study's processing was this. In a later analysis, tens of millions of unique TCR beta chains were counted across the approximately 620 repertoires, and roughly 11 million of these chains were shared by at least two donors. Raw reads were error-corrected and collapsed into unique sequences by a nearest-neighbor algorithm in which closely related sequences were merged to remove PCR and sequencing errors. V, D and J gene segments were assigned by aligning CDR3 sequences to IMGT reference sequences. Each retained sequence needed at least a six-nucleotide match to both a V gene segment and a J gene segment. Rearrangements were classified as productive when the CDR3 lacked stop codons and remained in frame with V and J, and all other rearrangements were classified as non-productive. Following IMGT convention, CDR3 was defined as the stretch from the second conserved V-encoded cysteine up to the conserved J-encoded phenylalanine. The earlier analysis of about 560 of the donors excluded any sequence lacking an unambiguous match to a single V gene segment. An earlier analysis of several hundred of the donors called V segments functional above 56.7% productive rearrangements and segregating when the between-donor standard deviation exceeded 5%. A statistical classification framework was developed to diagnose cytomegalovirus status using the catalog of TCR beta chain sequences. V and J gene assignment, in a later analysis, came from comparing TCR nucleotide sequences with IMGT/GENE-DB human TR gene sequences. A later analysis assigned CDR3 sequences and most-parsimonious VDJ recombination scenarios with the TCRdist pipeline. A later analysis defined each TCR beta chain by its CDR3 amino acid sequence plus V-gene family, and excluded reads lacking a unique V-gene family. To address suspected cross-contamination and a sequencing artifact, a later analysis removed roughly 640 highly shared, low-generation-probability nucleotide sequences. In a later analysis, a clonal expansion index for each public chain was calculated from normalized within-repertoire ranks of inferred template counts. Generation probabilities in a later analysis came from a VDJ recombination model fitted to out-of-frame rearrangements, and those results were checked against IGoR. A later analysis scored TCR-TCR, TCR-HLA and TCR-CMV co-occurrence with hypergeometric tests, applying a repertoire-size bias correction to TCR pairs. In a later analysis, false discovery rates were estimated by permuting HLA or CMV assignments 20 times. In a later analysis, co-occurring TCRs were grouped with DBSCAN, and TCRdist sequence similarity was added when clustering was performed within HLA-allele-positive subsets. Repertoires with fewer than 30,000 or more than 120,000 public chains, plus five repertoires with anomalous nucleotide sharing, were excluded from co-occurrence clustering. What TCRdb holds here is the immuneACCESS table cut down to in-frame rearrangements. Part of the clones is not present; checked against another copy, under half of the missing clones reflect an unresolved V gene, and the others are unexplained. V, J and clone size are taken as reported in that table, and D and trimming were inferred from the DNA itself. The table of this sample itemizes tens of thousands of clones. The ten largest clones represent 4% to 5.5% of the sample.

Broader findings and caveats from the paper: Across donors, most TCR sequences were observed very rarely, whereas some public TCRs were present in many individuals. When HLA alleles, especially DR and DQ, strongly co-occurred, attributing TCR associations to individual alleles was difficult. For the cohort, immune exposure information was limited to CMV serostatus. According to a later analysis, most CMV-associated TCR beta chains appeared to be HLA-restricted, and the HLA associations seemed to be driven largely by CMV exposure. A cluster of highly shared sequence variants was judged likely to represent a technical artifact of the sequencing pipeline. A total of 164 TCR beta chains were listed by the study as associated with cytomegalovirus. In a later analysis, 15,000 to 20,000 TCR beta sequences were associated with specific HLA alleles at a false discovery rate of 0.05. Roughly uniform sequencing depth across donors was assumed in presence/absence analyses, although this assumption may not hold. This cohort had only TCR beta chains sequenced, and the lack of alpha or paired-chain data limited which features could be detected. The classifier was reported to diagnose cytomegalovirus status with high specificity and sensitivity in both the original cohort and the validation cohort. In an earlier analysis of some 550 of the donors, most TCR beta V segments were observed in productive rearrangements about 90% or about 30% of the time, broadly matching IMGT annotations. Some IMGT-functional V segments, including TRBV6-2 and TRBV6-3, could not be distinguished by the 87-base-pair reads and were therefore excluded. An association between a missense DCLRE1C variant and V-gene and J-gene trimming of TCR beta chains was found in a later genetic analysis and replicated in an independent cohort. Because HLA typing was unavailable for some donors at each locus, only the typed subset was used in association tests. Compared with the approximately 720-donor mean, donors in an Asian-associated ancestry cluster had fewer N-insertions in productive TCRs, according to a later genetic analysis. In a later analysis, several top co-occurrence clusters were reported to appear linked to parvovirus B19, influenza, CMV and Epstein-Barr virus. A later analysis found that TCR association rates varied across HLA loci, with DRB1 alleles showing the most associated TCRs and HLA-C alleles the fewest. A later analysis found that HLA-associated TCR beta chains were more clonally expanded and had lower generation probabilities than equally common non-associated chains. Three of the identified cytomegalovirus-associated TCR beta chains were confirmed in vitro to be specific for cytomegalovirus antigens. According to the authors, the approach could potentially be generalized to other disease states and immunological phenotypes. Because counts were too low, some 17 rarely observed V segments, including chromosome 9 orphons, were excluded from the earlier analysis of 587 of the donors. A further reported finding was that TCR beta sequences accurately predicted the HLA-A and HLA-B alleles for most subjects in the first cohort. Correlated functional status among segregating V segments might reflect linkage disequilibrium, but an unknown experimental factor could not be ruled out.

As regards this clone: The specificity of this receptor is unknown.

As encoded in the germline V gene (reference sequence), CDR1 is GTSNPN while CDR2 is SVGIG. The CDR3 measures 16 amino acids from cysteine to phenylalanine. This entry keeps only the CDR3 DNA: 48 bases, framed from base 1. The V end gives up 3 bases and the J end 1 base, leaving 9 bases in the junction not matched to a gene. The cohort consisted of hundreds of healthy bone marrow donors. All cohort members were sampled while nominally healthy, although unrecorded immune exposures were likely present. The donor tested CMV seropositive and was one of the 289 seropositive cohort members. Every donor gave a peripheral blood sample, and the peripheral blood mononuclear cells from that sample were used for TCR beta sequencing. The Qiagen DNeasy Blood Extraction Kit was used to extract genomic DNA from the blood cell samples.

The sequence is built from TRBV30 and TRBJ2-7; the central 10 bases match TRBD2. The sample was PBMCs. The source of this sequence is a woman aged 40 to 50 in good health and CMV-seropositive. The DNA sequence reads TGTGCCTGGAGAAACTCCGGACTAGCGGTTTCCTACGAGCAGTACTTC. It is translated as CAWRNSGLAVSYEQYF. Full variable domain (CDR3 extended with the reference TRBV30 and TRBJ2-7 proteins): SQTIHQWPATLVQPVGSPLSLECTVEGTSNPNLYWYRQAAGRGLQLLFYSVGIGQISSEVPQNLSASRPQDRQFILSSKKLLLSDSGFYLCAWRNSGLAVSYEQYFGPGTRLTVT.